A single sample gave rise to the 10 T cell receptor beta chains below, sequenced in a study of graft-versus-host responses after intestinal transplantation. The antigens for these receptors are not known. Clones were read by immunoSEQ multiplex PCR, and TCRdb kept only the in-frame ones, dropping some. The repertoire consists of about 36,000 clones, with roughly 94% occurring once and the leading ten covering about 0.2%. The sequencing used unstimulated CD4+ T cells sorted from spleen or lymph node cells, collected before transplant. These receptors were obtained from a human donor who was the organ donor for an intestinal transplant.

The chain links TRBV6-6 to TRBJ1-1, with D perhaps TRBD1 (5 bases). In germline, CDR1 is MNHNY, CDR2 SVGAGI (reference sequence). Trimming removed 6 bases at V and 4 bases at J, with 21 bases between. The CDR3 runs 16 residues. The CDR3 bases are TGTGCCAGCAGACGTCCGGAGGGGCGGTCAAGCACTGAAGCTTTCTTT. This encodes CASRRPEGRSSTEAFF.

This chain uses TRBV6-1 with TRBJ1-2; maybe TRBD1 (6 bases). The germline CDR1 and CDR2 sequences are MNHNS and SASEGT. V shed 5 bases and J shed 4 bases, with 14 bases lying between them. This CDR3 has 14 residues. The CDR3 nucleotides are TGTGCCAGCAGTTTAGCTCAGGGGCTCTATGGCTACACCTTC. This codes for CASSLAQGLYGYTF.

This CDR3 is CASSAGGISYEQYF. CDR3 in DNA: TGTGCCAGCAGCGCGGGAGGCATTTCCTACGAGCAGTACTTC. This sequence joins TRBV9 and TRBJ2-7; 7 nucleotides align to TRBD2. The CDR3 is made up of 14 amino acids. CDR1 and CDR2 from the germline V gene are SGDLS and YYNGEE. V was clipped by 3 bases and J by 1 base; unmatched bases: 4.

The CDR3 spells CASSQAGGSAYEQYF. As DNA, the CDR3 is TGTGCCAGCAGCCAAGCTGGGGGCAGCGCCTACGAGCAGTACTTC. The chain combines TRBV14 with TRBJ2-5; D might be TRBD1 (6 bases). The end of the DNA fits TRBJ2-7 better, so the J call may be wrong. Germline V gene lookup returns CDR1 SGHDN and CDR2 FVKESK. CDR3 size: 15 residues.

This rearrangement joins TRBV9 to TRBJ1-3; possible D gene TRBD1, 5 bases. The germline V gene has CDR1 SGDLS and CDR2 YYNGEE. This CDR3 is built from 16 residues. V lost 0 bases and J lost 1, with 11 bases in between. For the CDR3, the DNA is TGTGCCAGCAGCGTAGGTTCAGGGCCGTCTGGAAACACCATATATTTT. Protein: CASSVGSGPSGNTIYF.

The chain has TRBV10-3 and TRBJ1-1; D gene unclear. The CDR3 runs 13 residues. The V gene lost 4 bases and the J gene lost 1 base, with 7 bases spanning the gap. Germline values: CDR1 ENHRY, CDR2 SYGVKD. Here the CDR3 DNA reads TGTGCCATCAGTGCCGACGGGAACACTGAAGCTTTCTTT. Translated, it gives CAISADGNTEAFF.

This rearrangement joins TRBV18 to TRBJ2-7; TRBD2 matches 7 bases. The germline V gene encodes CDR1 KGHSH and CDR2 LQKENI. V lost 1 base, J lost 2 bases, and 8 bases stayed unmatched. This CDR3 contains 16 residues. The CDR3 protein is CASSPLVGEGTYEQYF. The CDR3 DNA follows: TGTGCCAGCTCACCACTGGTCGGGGAGGGAACCTACGAGCAGTACTTC.

This chain uses TRBV5-6 with TRBJ2-3; the match to TRBD2 covers 7 bases. Looked up from germline, CDR1 is SGHDT and CDR2 is YYEEEE. Unmatched junction bases numbered 9, after V lost 4 bases and J lost 1 base. The CDR3 consists of 16 residues. The CDR3 reads CASSLARSGGTDTQYF. The CDR3 DNA reads TGTGCCAGCAGCCTAGCGCGAAGCGGGGGCACAGATACGCAGTATTTT. The whole variable domain, remainder taken from reference TRBV5-6 and TRBJ2-3, is DAGVTQSPTHLIKTRGQQVTLRCSPKSGHDTVSWYQQALGQGPQFIFQYYEEEERQRGNFPDRFSGHQFPNYSSELNVNALLLGDSALYLCASSLARSGGTDTQYFGPGTRLTVL.

The chain combines TRBV9 with TRBJ2-3, with 11 nucleotides matching TRBD2. V trimming: 0 bases; J trimming: 5 bases; junction bases outside the gene matches: 8. The germline V gene encodes CDR1 SGDLS and CDR2 YYNGEE. The CDR3 consists of 17 residues. CDR3 sequence: CASSVGVLAGGGDTQYF. DNA of the CDR3: TGTGCCAGCAGCGTAGGGGTCCTAGCGGGGGGTGGAGATACGCAGTATTTT.

In nucleotides, the CDR3 is TGTGCCAGCAGTTTGACGGAACTAGCCAAAAACATTCAGTACTTC. This translates into CASSLTELAKNIQYF. V is TRBV28 and J is TRBJ2-4; no clear D. This CDR3 is built from 15 residues. V lost 3 bases, J lost 0 bases, and 9 bases lay in between. Germline values: CDR1 MDHEN, CDR2 SYDVKM. Combining the CDR3 with reference TRBV28 and TRBJ2-4 gives the whole variable domain DVKVTQSSRYLVKRTGEKVFLECVQDMDHENMFWYRQDPGLGLRLIYFSYDVKMKEKGDIPEGYSVSREKKERFSLILESASTNQTSMYLCASSLTELAKNIQYFGAGTRLSVL.